These 9 T cell receptor beta chains were sequenced from one sample in a study of T cells after yellow fever vaccination. MiXCR, run by TCRdb on the 5' RACE reads, gives a single entry per CDR3 protein. This table has 99,000 or so distinct CDR3 sequences, about 6% appearing once. The sample here was CD8+ T cells sorted from PBMCs, taken 10 days after the yellow fever booster vaccination. The receptors were sampled from a man between 18 and 29 years old who received the YFV17D yellow fever vaccine.

This clonotype was found a few times. The CDR3 coding sequence is TGCGCCAGCTGCCTCGGGGCTAGCGGTCCAACAGATACGCAGTATTTT. Translation gives CASCLGASGPTDTQYF. The rearrangement links TRBV5-1 to TRBJ2-3, with TRBD2 identical over 7 bases. After removal of 7 bases from V and 3 bases from J, the junction contained 14 bases not matched to a gene. The CDR3 consists of 16 residues. The germline CDR1 and CDR2 sequences are SGHRS and YFSETQ.

The chain employs TRBV6-2 or TRBV6-3 and TRBJ2-3; unclear D gene. The length of the CDR3 is 15 residues. Trimming pared 6 bases from V and 6 bases from J, leaving 19 bases between. Germline V CDR1 and CDR2: MNHEY, SVGEGT. The CDR3 DNA reads TGTGCCAGCAGCTACCGGTTTAGGAGTCTGGATACGCAGTATTTT. It is translated as CASSYRFRSLDTQYF.

The V call is TRBV19, the J call TRBJ2-3; D remains unclear. This CDR3 spans 13 amino acids. V lost 7 bases and J 5 bases, leaving 13 bases between the germline ends. CDR1 and CDR2 (germline): LNHDA, SQIVND (reference sequence). Written as DNA, the CDR3 is TGTGCCAGTATGGCAATGGTCGGAGATACGCAGTATTTT. Its translation: CASMAMVGDTQYF.

This clonotype was counted only a few times. The gene calls are TRBV24-1 and TRBJ2-7, with D unresolved. Trimming left V 2 bases short and J 2 bases short, with 9 bases between. The CDR3 totals 14 residues. In germline, CDR1 is KGHDR, CDR2 SFDVKD. Written as DNA, the CDR3 is TGTGCCACCAGTGATTCTGGCAGGCCCTACGAGCAGTACTTC. It translates to CATSDSGRPYEQYF.

This clonotype occurred a few times. The J gene is TRBJ1-1, the V gene TRBV21-1; the table's D gene call, TRBD1, was not cross checked with the DNA. TRBV21-1 is reported as a pseudogene. The CDR3 runs to 14 residues. The CDR3 region is CASSRDSSYTEAFF. The CDR3 DNA follows: TGTGCCAGCAGTCGGGACAGCTCCTACACTGAAGCTTTCTTT.

V gene TRBV19 combines with J gene TRBJ2-1; 11 bases agree with TRBD2. J gave up 9 bases and V 7 bases, and 5 bases lay outside the gene matches. In germline, CDR1 is LNHDA, CDR2 SQIVND (reference sequence). The CDR3 length is 13 residues. The CDR3 coding sequence is TGTGCCAGTAAACTAGCGGGGGTTGGTGAGCAGTTCTTC. Amino acids: CASKLAGVGEQFF.

This clonotype occurred a few times. The V call is TRBV5-1, the J call TRBJ1-1, with 7 bases identical to TRBD1. CDR3 size: 17 residues. Germline lookup yields CDR1 SGHRS and CDR2 YFSETQ. After removal of 1 base from V and 2 bases from J, the junction contained 11 bases not matched to a gene. CDR3 DNA: TGCGCCAGCAGCTTGTTCCCCACAGGGGACAGAAACACTGAAGCTTTCTTT. Its protein is CASSLFPTGDRNTEAFF.

This clonotype was seen many times. This rearrangement joins TRBV5-4 to TRBJ1-6, with D unclear. The V and J ends lost 4 bases and 14 bases respectively, with 22 bases between them. From germline, CDR1 is SGHNT and CDR2 YYREEE (reference sequence). This CDR3 spans 15 amino acids. CDR3 loop: CASSPGLEHGFSLHF. CDR3 sequence (DNA): TGTGCCAGCAGCCCCGGGTTGGAACACGGTTTTTCCCTCCACTTT.

The CDR3 loop is CASSLEVGGSYEQYV. The DNA of the CDR3 is TGTGCCAGCAGCCTCGAGGTAGGAGGGTCCTACGAGCAGTACGTC. V is TRBV7-6 and J is TRBJ2-7, with D perhaps TRBD2 (6 bases). The germline V gene encodes CDR1 SGHVS and CDR2 FNYEAQ. The CDR3 sequence is 15 residues long. With 5 bases removed from V and 1 base from J, the gap between germline ends came to 15 bases.